The clone carrying this T cell receptor (beta chain) was seen a few times. A single base separates this from a much larger clone, so it may be a read error. This entry is derived from a study of early T cells in non-severe SARS-CoV-2 infection. The CDR3 has 14 residues. In germline, CDR1 is SGHTA, CDR2 FQGTGA. Individual cDNA molecules were tagged with unique molecular identifiers, the study reported. From the 5' RACE reads, TCRdb called clonotypes with MiXCR, one entry per CDR3 protein. Among about 28,000 distinct CDR3 sequences listed, 4.6% were seen once. The chain is built from TRBV7-3 and TRBJ2-2, with D possibly TRBD2 on 5 matching bases. Material: whole blood, obtained at baseline. The origin of this receptor is an adult who was a healthcare worker with PCR-confirmed SARS-CoV-2 infection or an uninfected control (not recorded which). In DNA, the CDR3 is TGTGCCAACAGCTCACGGACTTACACCGGGGAGCTGTTTTTT. As protein: CANSSRTYTGELFF.